This is a list of T cell receptor beta chains from one sample in a study of early T cells in non-severe SARS-CoV-2 infection. From the 5' RACE reads, TCRdb called clonotypes with MiXCR, one entry per CDR3 protein. The sample has more than 85,000 distinct CDR3 sequences; 10% to 15% are singletons. Specimen: whole blood. These receptors all come from an adult who was a healthcare worker with PCR-confirmed SARS-CoV-2 infection or an uninfected control (not recorded which). Both conserved end residues are part of each CDR3. The D gene is left open where the match is weak. Some rows mark clone size as missing; the rest say once, few, many or name a class of expanded clone.

abundance: many; v_gene: TRBV5-1; d_gene: NA; j_gene: TRBJ2-6; CDR3aa: CASSLSRGVSGANVLTF; CDR3nt: TGCGCCAGCAGCTTGAGCAGGGGTGTTTCTGGGGCCAACGTCCTGACTTTC
abundance: NA; v_gene: TRBV28; d_gene: TRBD1; j_gene: TRBJ2-7; CDR3aa: CASNPGGFDEQYF; CDR3nt: TGTGCCAGCAATCCAGGGGGCTTCGACGAGCAGTACTTC
abundance: few; v_gene: TRBV7-2; d_gene: NA; j_gene: TRBJ2-3; CDR3aa: CASSLSSDTQYF; CDR3nt: TGTGCCAGCAGCTTAAGCTCAGATACGCAGTATTTT
abundance: many; v_gene: TRBV12-3/TRBV12-4; d_gene: TRBD1; j_gene: TRBJ2-7; CDR3aa: CASSIGQGHEQYF; CDR3nt: TGTGCCAGCAGTATCGGACAGGGACACGAGCAGTACTTC
abundance: NA; v_gene: TRBV9; d_gene: NA; j_gene: TRBJ1-6; CDR3aa: CASSVGGDLSPLHF; CDR3nt: TGTGCCAGCAGCGTAGGAGGTGACCTTTCACCCCTCCACTTT
abundance: NA; v_gene: TRBV4-1; d_gene: TRBD2; j_gene: TRBJ2-1; CDR3aa: CASRRLAGDNEQFF; CDR3nt: TGCGCCAGCAGGAGACTAGCGGGTGACAATGAGCAGTTCTTC
abundance: many; v_gene: TRBV6-6; d_gene: NA; j_gene: TRBJ1-4; CDR3aa: CASSYRSGQLFF; CDR3nt: TGTGCCAGCAGTTACAGGTCGGGTCAACTGTTTTTT
abundance: NA; v_gene: TRBV18; d_gene: TRBD1; j_gene: TRBJ1-5; CDR3aa: CASSLGQGSGQPQHF; CDR3nt: TGTGCCAGCTCACTGGGACAGGGATCAGGTCAGCCCCAGCATTTT
abundance: NA; v_gene: TRBV7-9; d_gene: TRBD1; j_gene: TRBJ1-1; CDR3aa: CASSLGDRAEAFF; CDR3nt: TGTGCCAGCAGCTTAGGGGACAGGGCTGAAGCTTTCTTT
abundance: few; v_gene: TRBV29-1; d_gene: NA; j_gene: TRBJ2-4; CDR3aa: CSVERGLGNIQYF; CDR3nt: TGCAGCGTTGAACGTGGCTTGGGAAACATTCAGTACTTC
abundance: NA; v_gene: TRBV6-4; d_gene: NA; j_gene: TRBJ2-1; CDR3aa: CASSDSGRAEQFF; CDR3nt: TGTGCCAGCAGTGACTCCGGGAGAGCTGAGCAGTTCTTC
abundance: many; v_gene: TRBV29-1; d_gene: NA; j_gene: TRBJ1-1; CDR3aa: CSVVMGGTEAFF; CDR3nt: TGCAGCGTTGTGATGGGAGGAACTGAAGCTTTCTTT
abundance: many; v_gene: TRBV7-6; d_gene: TRBD2; j_gene: TRBJ2-7; CDR3aa: CASSLTLLAGDSEQYF; CDR3nt: TGTGCCAGCAGCTTAACCCTGCTAGCGGGAGACAGCGAGCAGTACTTC
abundance: many; v_gene: TRBV20-1; d_gene: NA; j_gene: TRBJ2-5; CDR3aa: CSANLRLETQYF; CDR3nt: TGCAGTGCTAATCTTAGATTGGAGACCCAGTACTTC
abundance: few; v_gene: TRBV5-1; d_gene: TRBD2; j_gene: TRBJ2-7; CDR3aa: CASSSSSGGYEQYF; CDR3nt: TGCGCCAGCAGCTCGTCGTCGGGAGGCTACGAGCAGTACTTC
abundance: many; v_gene: TRBV18; d_gene: TRBD1; j_gene: TRBJ2-5; CDR3aa: CASSPPGQATGTQYF; CDR3nt: TGTGCCAGCTCACCACCGGGACAGGCAACGGGGACCCAGTACTTC
abundance: few; v_gene: TRBV5-1; d_gene: TRBD2; j_gene: TRBJ2-7; CDR3aa: CASSSGLAGEQYF; CDR3nt: TGCGCCAGCAGCTCCGGACTAGCGGGGGAGCAGTACTTC
abundance: NA; v_gene: TRBV11-2; d_gene: NA; j_gene: TRBJ2-1; CDR3aa: CASSQGLAGYEQFF; CDR3nt: TGTGCCAGCAGCCAGGGGCTAGCAGGCTATGAGCAGTTCTTC
abundance: few; v_gene: TRBV29-1; d_gene: NA; j_gene: TRBJ1-1; CDR3aa: CSATGPDTEAFF; CDR3nt: TGCAGCGCTACAGGTCCGGACACTGAAGCTTTCTTT
abundance: few; v_gene: TRBV9; d_gene: TRBD2; j_gene: TRBJ2-3; CDR3aa: CASSVAQGAGGPGDTQYF; CDR3nt: TGTGCCAGCAGCGTAGCTCAAGGAGCGGGAGGGCCTGGAGATACGCAGTATTTT
abundance: few; v_gene: TRBV28; d_gene: NA; j_gene: TRBJ2-4; CDR3aa: CASSLGSRGVYNIQYF; CDR3nt: TGTGCCAGCAGTTTAGGGTCCCGAGGGGTGTACAACATTCAGTACTTC
abundance: once; v_gene: TRBV28; d_gene: NA; j_gene: TRBJ1-2; CDR3aa: CASSLSGTLGNYGYTF; CDR3nt: TGTGCCAGCAGTTTATCGGGTACTCTTGGAAACTATGGCTACACCTTC
abundance: many; v_gene: TRBV28; d_gene: NA; j_gene: TRBJ2-3; CDR3aa: CASSTFARALTDTQYF; CDR3nt: TGTGCCAGCAGCACTTTCGCCCGGGCCCTCACAGATACGCAGTATTTT
abundance: NA; v_gene: TRBV7-8; d_gene: NA; j_gene: TRBJ1-2; CDR3aa: CASSVTGRYYGYTF; CDR3nt: TGTGCCAGCAGCGTGACAGGCAGATACTATGGCTACACCTTC
abundance: NA; v_gene: TRBV2; d_gene: NA; j_gene: TRBJ1-1; CDR3aa: CASSAGRNTEAFF; CDR3nt: TGTGCCAGCAGCGCCGGGAGGAACACTGAAGCTTTCTTT
abundance: NA; v_gene: TRBV12-3/TRBV12-4; d_gene: NA; j_gene: TRBJ1-2; CDR3aa: CASSLRGAYGYTF; CDR3nt: TGTGCCAGCAGTTTACGGGGGGCCTATGGCTACACCTTC
abundance: few; v_gene: TRBV28; d_gene: NA; j_gene: TRBJ2-7; CDR3aa: CASSLEGTSYEQYF; CDR3nt: TGTGCCAGCAGTTTAGAGGGGACCTCCTACGAGCAGTACTTC
abundance: NA; v_gene: TRBV6-1; d_gene: TRBD1; j_gene: TRBJ2-1; CDR3aa: CASSARGPGSYNEQFF; CDR3nt: TGTGCCAGCAGTGCAAGGGGGCCTGGATCCTACAATGAGCAGTTCTTC
abundance: NA; v_gene: TRBV7-6; d_gene: TRBD2; j_gene: TRBJ2-1; CDR3aa: CASSIGTSLRNEQFF; CDR3nt: TGTGCCAGCAGCATTGGGACTAGCCTGAGGAATGAGCAGTTCTTC
abundance: NA; v_gene: TRBV12-3/TRBV12-4; d_gene: TRBD1; j_gene: TRBJ2-1; CDR3aa: CASSLAPGGPSYNEQFF; CDR3nt: TGTGCCAGCAGTTTAGCCCCAGGGGGCCCATCCTACAATGAGCAGTTCTTC
abundance: many; v_gene: TRBV5-1; d_gene: NA; j_gene: TRBJ1-4; CDR3aa: CASSPESGTAREKLFF; CDR3nt: TGCGCCAGCAGCCCCGAGTCTGGGACCGCGAGAGAAAAACTGTTTTTT
abundance: NA; v_gene: TRBV12-3/TRBV12-4; d_gene: TRBD2; j_gene: TRBJ2-2; CDR3aa: CASSLSGRASYTGELFF; CDR3nt: TGTGCCAGCAGTCTTAGCGGGAGGGCCTCATACACCGGGGAGCTGTTTTTT
abundance: few; v_gene: TRBV7-9; d_gene: TRBD2; j_gene: TRBJ2-3; CDR3aa: CASSPRTSHTDTQYF; CDR3nt: TGTGCCAGCAGCCCCAGGACTAGCCACACAGATACGCAGTATTTT
abundance: few; v_gene: TRBV21-1; d_gene: NA; j_gene: TRBJ1-1; CDR3aa: CASSNQESNTEAFF; CDR3nt: TGTGCCAGCAGCAATCAGGAATCGAACACTGAAGCTTTCTTT
abundance: many; v_gene: TRBV7-7; d_gene: TRBD2; j_gene: TRBJ2-3; CDR3aa: CASSRTSGRTDTQYF; CDR3nt: TGTGCCAGCAGTCGGACTAGCGGGAGAACAGATACGCAGTATTTT
abundance: NA; v_gene: TRBV27; d_gene: NA; j_gene: TRBJ1-5; CDR3aa: CASSVTTADQPQHF; CDR3nt: TGTGCCAGCAGTGTCACGACCGCTGATCAGCCCCAGCATTTT
abundance: NA; v_gene: TRBV5-4; d_gene: NA; j_gene: TRBJ2-4; CDR3aa: CASSLAGVAKNIQYF; CDR3nt: TGTGCCAGCAGCTTGGCCGGGGTAGCCAAAAACATTCAGTACTTC
abundance: many; v_gene: TRBV18; d_gene: NA; j_gene: TRBJ2-7; CDR3aa: CASSPSSSSYEQYF; CDR3nt: TGTGCCAGCTCACCATCCTCTAGCTCCTACGAGCAGTACTTC
abundance: few; v_gene: TRBV5-4; d_gene: NA; j_gene: TRBJ2-7; CDR3aa: CASSWRGTSEQYF; CDR3nt: TGTGCCAGCAGCTGGCGCGGGACTTCCGAGCAGTACTTC
abundance: many; v_gene: TRBV27; d_gene: NA; j_gene: TRBJ1-1; CDR3aa: CASSLSGGYTEAFF; CDR3nt: TGTGCCAGCAGTTTATCTGGTGGGTACACTGAAGCTTTCTTT
abundance: few; v_gene: TRBV4-1; d_gene: TRBD2; j_gene: TRBJ2-7; CDR3aa: CASSQESGRYEQYF; CDR3nt: TGCGCCAGCAGCCAAGAAAGCGGGAGGTACGAGCAGTACTTC
abundance: NA; v_gene: TRBV10-1; d_gene: TRBD1; j_gene: TRBJ2-1; CDR3aa: CASSEDRGSYNEQFF; CDR3nt: TGCGCCAGCAGCGAGGACAGGGGTTCGTACAATGAGCAGTTCTTC
abundance: many; v_gene: TRBV7-6; d_gene: TRBD2; j_gene: TRBJ2-1; CDR3aa: CASRKTGTSVRYNEQFF; CDR3nt: TGTGCCAGCAGAAAAACCGGGACTAGCGTGAGATACAATGAGCAGTTCTTC
abundance: few; v_gene: TRBV4-1; d_gene: NA; j_gene: TRBJ2-5; CDR3aa: CASSQSIEQPRVTQYF; CDR3nt: TGCGCCAGCAGCCAATCCATCGAGCAACCTCGGGTGACCCAGTACTTC
abundance: few; v_gene: TRBV7-9; d_gene: TRBD1; j_gene: TRBJ2-5; CDR3aa: CASSSDRAQETQYF; CDR3nt: TGTGCCAGCAGCTCAGACAGGGCCCAAGAGACCCAGTACTTC
abundance: NA; v_gene: TRBV6-5; d_gene: NA; j_gene: TRBJ1-2; CDR3aa: CASSSVGGEANYGYTF; CDR3nt: TGTGCCAGCAGTTCAGTCGGAGGGGAAGCTAACTATGGCTACACCTTC
abundance: NA; v_gene: TRBV28; d_gene: NA; j_gene: TRBJ1-5; CDR3aa: CASMRNQPQHF; CDR3nt: TGTGCCAGCATGCGAAATCAGCCCCAGCATTTT
abundance: NA; v_gene: TRBV28; d_gene: NA; j_gene: TRBJ2-7; CDR3aa: CASTDPPSQYF; CDR3nt: TGTGCCAGCACTGACCCCCCTAGCCAGTACTTC